The clone carrying this T cell receptor beta chain was counted between two and nine times. Its target is unknown. One end of the junction does not line up with germline, which may come from a read error. The use of a sample-barcoded 5' primer and a J-beta primer mix characterized a second PCR of roughly 7 to 12 cycles. Via MiXCR, TCRdb re-called the 5' RACE reads, giving one row per CDR3 protein. The sample contains 920,000 or so distinct CDR3 sequences, more than 40% of which appear only once. This sample was included in a study of blood T cells in healthy people across ages. The CDR3 spans 18 residues. The germline CDR1 and CDR2 sequences are LNHNV and YYDKDF (reference sequence). Study findings and constraints: Per-million-T-cell TCR beta diversity fell roughly linearly with age.

Sequenced input: blood. The TCR was taken from a woman in her sixties or seventies in good health. V and J are TRBV15 and TRBJ2-7, with 13 bases lining up with TRBD2. Here the CDR3 DNA reads TGTGCCACCAGCGGAGATGGACTAGCGGGAGCCGCCTCCTACGAGCAGTACTTC. This gives the protein CATSGDGLAGAASYEQYF.